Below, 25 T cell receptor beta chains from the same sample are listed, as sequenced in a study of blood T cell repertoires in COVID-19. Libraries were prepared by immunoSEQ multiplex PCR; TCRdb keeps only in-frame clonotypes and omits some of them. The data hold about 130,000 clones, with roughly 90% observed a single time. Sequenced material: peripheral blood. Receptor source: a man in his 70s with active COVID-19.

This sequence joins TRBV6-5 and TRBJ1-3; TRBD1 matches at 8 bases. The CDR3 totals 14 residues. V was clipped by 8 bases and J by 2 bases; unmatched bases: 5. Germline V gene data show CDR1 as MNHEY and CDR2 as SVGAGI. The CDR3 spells CASGRQGTGNTIYF. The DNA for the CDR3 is TGTGCCAGCGGAAGACAGGGGACTGGAAACACCATATATTTT.

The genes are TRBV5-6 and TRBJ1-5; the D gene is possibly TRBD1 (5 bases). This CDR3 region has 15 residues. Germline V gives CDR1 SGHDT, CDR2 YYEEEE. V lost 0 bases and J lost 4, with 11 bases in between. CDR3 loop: CASSLASGPNQPQHF. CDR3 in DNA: TGTGCCAGCAGCTTGGCCTCAGGGCCTAATCAGCCCCAGCATTTT.

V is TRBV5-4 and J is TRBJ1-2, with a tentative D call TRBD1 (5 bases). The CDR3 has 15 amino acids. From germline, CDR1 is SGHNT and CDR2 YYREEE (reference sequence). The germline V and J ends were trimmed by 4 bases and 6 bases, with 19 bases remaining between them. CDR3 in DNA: TGTGCCAGCAGCCCCGGGGAGGGGAGTAGGAATGGCTACACCTTC. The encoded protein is CASSPGEGSRNGYTF.

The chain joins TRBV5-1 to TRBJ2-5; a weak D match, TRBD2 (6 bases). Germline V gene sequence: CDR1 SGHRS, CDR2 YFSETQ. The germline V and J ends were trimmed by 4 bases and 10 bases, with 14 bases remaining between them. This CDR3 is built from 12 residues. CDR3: CASSPGWEDQYF. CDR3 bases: TGCGCCAGCAGCCCCGGTTGGGAGGACCAGTACTTC.

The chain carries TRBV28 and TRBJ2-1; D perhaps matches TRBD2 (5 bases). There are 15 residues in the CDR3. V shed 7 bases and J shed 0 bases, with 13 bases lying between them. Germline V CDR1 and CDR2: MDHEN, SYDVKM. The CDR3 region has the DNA TGTGCCAGCAAGGGAGACTGGGCCTCCTACAATGAGCAGTTCTTC. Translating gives CASKGDWASYNEQFF.

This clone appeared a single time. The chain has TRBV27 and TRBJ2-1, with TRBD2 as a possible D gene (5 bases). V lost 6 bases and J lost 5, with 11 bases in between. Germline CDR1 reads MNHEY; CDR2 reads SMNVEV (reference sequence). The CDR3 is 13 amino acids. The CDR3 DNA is TGTGCCAGCAGGCTGGGAGTTCACAATGAGCAGTTCTTC. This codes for CASRLGVHNEQFF.

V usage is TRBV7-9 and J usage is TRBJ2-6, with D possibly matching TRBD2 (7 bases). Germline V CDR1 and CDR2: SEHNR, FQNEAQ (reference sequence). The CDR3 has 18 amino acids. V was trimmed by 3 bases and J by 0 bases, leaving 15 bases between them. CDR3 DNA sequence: TGTGCCAGCAGCTTCCCCAGGGGCGGGAGCTCTGGGGCCAACGTCCTGACTTTC. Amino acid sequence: CASSFPRGGSSGANVLTF.

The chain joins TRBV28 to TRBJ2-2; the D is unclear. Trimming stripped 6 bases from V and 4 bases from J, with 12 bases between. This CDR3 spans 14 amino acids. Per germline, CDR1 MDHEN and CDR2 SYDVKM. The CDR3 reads CASSLTVPTGELFF. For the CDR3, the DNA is TGTGCCAGCAGCCTCACAGTTCCCACCGGGGAGCTGTTTTTT.

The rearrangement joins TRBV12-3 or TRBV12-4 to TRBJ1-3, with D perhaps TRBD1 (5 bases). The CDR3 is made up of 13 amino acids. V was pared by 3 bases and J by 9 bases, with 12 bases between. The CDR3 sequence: CASSFGGPGTIYF. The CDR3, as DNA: TGTGCCAGCAGTTTCGGGGGTCCAGGCACCATATATTTT.

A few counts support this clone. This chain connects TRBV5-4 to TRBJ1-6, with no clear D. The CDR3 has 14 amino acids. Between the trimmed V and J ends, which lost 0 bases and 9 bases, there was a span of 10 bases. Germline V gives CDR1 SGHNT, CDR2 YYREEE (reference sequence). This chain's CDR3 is CASSLAEGVSPLHF. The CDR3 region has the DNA TGTGCCAGCAGCTTGGCCGAGGGAGTTTCACCCCTCCACTTT.

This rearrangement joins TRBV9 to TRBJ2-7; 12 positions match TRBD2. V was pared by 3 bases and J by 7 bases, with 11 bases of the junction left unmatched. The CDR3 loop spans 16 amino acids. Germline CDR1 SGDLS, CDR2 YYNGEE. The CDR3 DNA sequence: TGTGCCAGCAGCGCCTCTCGACTAGCGGGAGATGGGGAGCAGTACTTC. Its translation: CASSASRLAGDGEQYF.

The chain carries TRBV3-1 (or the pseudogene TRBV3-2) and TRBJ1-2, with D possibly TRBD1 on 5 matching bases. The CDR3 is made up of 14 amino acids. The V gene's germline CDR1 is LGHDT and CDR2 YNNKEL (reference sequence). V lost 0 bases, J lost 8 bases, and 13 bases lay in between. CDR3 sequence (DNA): TGTGCCAGCAGCCAAGATAAGGGGCCCCTAGGCTACACCTTC. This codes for CASSQDKGPLGYTF.

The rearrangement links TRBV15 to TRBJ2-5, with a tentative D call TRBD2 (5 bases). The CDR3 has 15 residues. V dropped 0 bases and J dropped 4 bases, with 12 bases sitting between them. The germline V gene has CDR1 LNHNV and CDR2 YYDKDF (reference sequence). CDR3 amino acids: CATSRDSSGRETQYF. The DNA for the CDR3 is TGTGCCACCAGCAGAGATTCAAGCGGCAGAGAGACCCAGTACTTC.

In DNA, the CDR3 is TGTGCCAGTATACTGGCTTCCACGGGAGGTGGCAATCAGCCCCAGCATTTT. Its translation: CASILASTGGGNQPQHF. The J gene is TRBJ1-5, the V gene TRBV19, with unresolved D. The CDR3 length is 17 residues. Deletions cut 7 bases from V and 2 bases from J, with 21 bases between. Germline values: CDR1 LNHDA, CDR2 SQIVND (reference sequence).

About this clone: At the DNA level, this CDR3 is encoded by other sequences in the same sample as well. CDR3 in amino acids: CASSTGTSVYNEQFF. The CDR3 coding sequence is TGTGCCAGTAGCACCGGGACTAGCGTCTACAATGAGCAGTTCTTC. V usage is TRBV19 and J usage is TRBJ2-1; 10 bases map to TRBD2. V shed 6 bases and J 3 bases; nucleotides not matched to a gene: 5. There are 15 residues in the CDR3. From germline, CDR1 is LNHDA and CDR2 SQIVND (reference sequence).

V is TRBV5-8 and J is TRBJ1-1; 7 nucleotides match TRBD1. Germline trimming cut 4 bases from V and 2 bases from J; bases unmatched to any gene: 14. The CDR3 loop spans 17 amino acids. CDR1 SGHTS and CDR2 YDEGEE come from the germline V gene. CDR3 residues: CASSLEGLGQINTEAFF. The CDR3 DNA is TGTGCCAGCAGCCTGGAGGGCTTGGGACAGATTAACACTGAAGCTTTCTTT.

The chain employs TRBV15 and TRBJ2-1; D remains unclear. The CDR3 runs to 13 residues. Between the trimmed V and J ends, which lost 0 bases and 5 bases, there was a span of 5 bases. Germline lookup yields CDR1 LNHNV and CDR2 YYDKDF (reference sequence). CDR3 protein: CATSRDQNNEQFF. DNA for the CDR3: TGTGCCACCAGCAGAGATCAGAACAATGAGCAGTTCTTC.

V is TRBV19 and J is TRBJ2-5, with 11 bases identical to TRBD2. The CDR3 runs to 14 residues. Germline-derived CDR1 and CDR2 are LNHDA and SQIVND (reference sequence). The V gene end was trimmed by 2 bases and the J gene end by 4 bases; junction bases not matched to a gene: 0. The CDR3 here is CASSITSGRETQYF. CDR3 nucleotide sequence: TGTGCCAGTAGTATAACTAGCGGGAGAGAGACCCAGTACTTC.

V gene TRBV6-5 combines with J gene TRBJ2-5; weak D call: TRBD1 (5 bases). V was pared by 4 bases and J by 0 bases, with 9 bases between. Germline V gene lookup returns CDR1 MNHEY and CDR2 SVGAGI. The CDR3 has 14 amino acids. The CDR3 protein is CASSFDRNQETQYF. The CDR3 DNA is TGTGCCAGCAGTTTTGACAGAAACCAAGAGACCCAGTACTTC.

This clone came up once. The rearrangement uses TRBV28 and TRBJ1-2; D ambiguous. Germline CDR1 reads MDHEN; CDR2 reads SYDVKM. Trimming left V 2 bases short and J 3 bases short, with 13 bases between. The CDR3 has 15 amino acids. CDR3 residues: CASSLGGAGDYGYTF. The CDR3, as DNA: TGTGCCAGCAGTTTAGGAGGAGCCGGAGACTATGGCTACACCTTC.

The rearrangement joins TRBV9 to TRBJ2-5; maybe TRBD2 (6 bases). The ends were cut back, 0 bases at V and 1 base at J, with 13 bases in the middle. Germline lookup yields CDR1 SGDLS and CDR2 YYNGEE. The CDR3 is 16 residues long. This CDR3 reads CASSVGGGVGQETQYF. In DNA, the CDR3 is TGTGCCAGCAGCGTAGGGGGCGGGGTTGGCCAAGAGACCCAGTACTTC.

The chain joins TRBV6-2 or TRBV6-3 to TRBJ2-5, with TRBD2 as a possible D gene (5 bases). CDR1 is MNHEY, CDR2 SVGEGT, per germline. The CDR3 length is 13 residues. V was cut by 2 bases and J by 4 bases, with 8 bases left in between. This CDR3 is CASSYGLPETQYF. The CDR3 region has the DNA TGTGCCAGCAGTTACGGACTGCCAGAGACCCAGTACTTC.

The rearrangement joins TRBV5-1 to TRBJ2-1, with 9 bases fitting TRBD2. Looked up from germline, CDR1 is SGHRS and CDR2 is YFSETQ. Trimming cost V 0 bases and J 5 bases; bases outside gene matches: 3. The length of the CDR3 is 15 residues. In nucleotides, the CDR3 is TGCGCCAGCAGCTTGGTCCTAGCGGGAAACAATGAGCAGTTCTTC. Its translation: CASSLVLAGNNEQFF.

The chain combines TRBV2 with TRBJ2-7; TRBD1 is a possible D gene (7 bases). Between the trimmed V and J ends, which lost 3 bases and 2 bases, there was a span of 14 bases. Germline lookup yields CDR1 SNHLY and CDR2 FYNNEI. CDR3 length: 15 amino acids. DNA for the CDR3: TGTGCCAGCAGTGAGTTGCAGGGGGGACCCTACGAGCAGTACTTC. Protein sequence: CASSELQGGPYEQYF.

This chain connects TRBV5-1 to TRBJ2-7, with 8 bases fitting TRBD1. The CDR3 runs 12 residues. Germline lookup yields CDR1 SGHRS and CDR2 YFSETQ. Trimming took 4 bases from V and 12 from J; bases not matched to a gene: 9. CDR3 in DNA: TGCGCCAGCAGCCCCGGGGACAGGCCGTGGTACTTC. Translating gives CASSPGDRPWYF.